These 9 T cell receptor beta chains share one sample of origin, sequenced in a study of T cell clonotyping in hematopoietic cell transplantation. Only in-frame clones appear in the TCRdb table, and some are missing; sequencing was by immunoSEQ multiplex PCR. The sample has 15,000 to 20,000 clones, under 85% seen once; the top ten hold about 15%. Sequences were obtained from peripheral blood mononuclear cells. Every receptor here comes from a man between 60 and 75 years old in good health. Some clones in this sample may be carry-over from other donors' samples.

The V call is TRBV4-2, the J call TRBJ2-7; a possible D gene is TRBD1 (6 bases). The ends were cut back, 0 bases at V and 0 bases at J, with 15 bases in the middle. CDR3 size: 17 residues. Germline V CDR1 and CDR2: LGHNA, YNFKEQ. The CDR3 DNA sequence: TGTGCCAGCAGCCAAGATCAAGGGGGAACAAACTCCTACGAGCAGTACTTC. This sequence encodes CASSQDQGGTNSYEQYF.

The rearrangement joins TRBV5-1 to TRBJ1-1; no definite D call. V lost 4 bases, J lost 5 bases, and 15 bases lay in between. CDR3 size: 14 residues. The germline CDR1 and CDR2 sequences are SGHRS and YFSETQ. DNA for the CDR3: TGCGCCAGCAGCCCTGACAACCCGGGGACTGAAGCTTTCTTT. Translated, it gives CASSPDNPGTEAFF.

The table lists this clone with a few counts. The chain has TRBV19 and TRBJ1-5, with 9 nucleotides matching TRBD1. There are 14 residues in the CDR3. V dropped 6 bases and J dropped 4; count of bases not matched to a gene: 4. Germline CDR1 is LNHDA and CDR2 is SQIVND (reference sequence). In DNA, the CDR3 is TGTGCCAGTAGCCACAGGGGGCGGAATCAGCCCCAGCATTTT. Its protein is CASSHRGRNQPQHF.

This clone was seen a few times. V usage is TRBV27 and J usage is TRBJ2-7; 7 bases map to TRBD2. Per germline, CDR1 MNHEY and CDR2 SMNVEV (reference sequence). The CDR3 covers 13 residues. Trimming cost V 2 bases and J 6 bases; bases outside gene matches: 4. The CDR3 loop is CASSLAGVSEQYF. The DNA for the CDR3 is TGTGCCAGCAGTTTAGCGGGGGTTTCCGAGCAGTACTTC.

Here the CDR3 reads CAWSELPSGGIIEKLFF. The CDR3 nucleotides read TGTGCCTGGAGTGAACTTCCCTCGGGTGGGATTATTGAAAAACTGTTTTTT. The chain combines TRBV30 with TRBJ1-4; no definite D call. Trimming removed 1 base from V and 7 bases from J, with 22 bases in between. The CDR3 has 17 amino acids. The V gene's germline CDR1 is GTSNPN and CDR2 SVGIG (reference sequence).

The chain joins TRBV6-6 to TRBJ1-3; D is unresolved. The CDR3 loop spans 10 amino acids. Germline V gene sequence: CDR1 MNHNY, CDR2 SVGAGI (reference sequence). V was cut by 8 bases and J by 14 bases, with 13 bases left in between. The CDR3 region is CASGVGQVYF. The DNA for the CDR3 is TGTGCCAGCGGGGTAGGGCAAGTATATTTT.

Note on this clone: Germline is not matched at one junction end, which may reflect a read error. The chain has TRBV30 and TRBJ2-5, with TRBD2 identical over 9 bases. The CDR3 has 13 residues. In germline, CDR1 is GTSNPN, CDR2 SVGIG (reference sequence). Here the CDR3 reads CAWNWRGGETQYF. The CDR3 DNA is TGTGCTTGGAACTGGCGGGGGGGAGAGACCCAGTACTTC.

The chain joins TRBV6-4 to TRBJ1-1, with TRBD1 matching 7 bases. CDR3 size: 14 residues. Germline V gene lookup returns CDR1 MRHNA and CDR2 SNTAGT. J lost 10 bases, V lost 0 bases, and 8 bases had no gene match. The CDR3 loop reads CASSDSEETGRAFF. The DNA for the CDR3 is TGTGCCAGCAGTGACTCGGAAGAGACAGGGCGAGCTTTCTTT.

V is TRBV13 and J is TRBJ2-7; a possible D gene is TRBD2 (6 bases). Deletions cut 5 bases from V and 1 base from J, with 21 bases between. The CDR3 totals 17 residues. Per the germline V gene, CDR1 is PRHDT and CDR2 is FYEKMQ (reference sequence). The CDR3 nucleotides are TGTGCCAGCAGCGCTCGAACGGCGGGATGGGCTTCCTACGAGCAGTACTTC. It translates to CASSARTAGWASYEQYF.